Included here is one TCR beta chain sequence, with context. These data come from a study of blood T cell repertoires in COVID-19. The CDR3 extends over 15 amino acids. Germline lookup yields CDR1 LNHNV and CDR2 YYDKDF (reference sequence). After removal of 0 bases from V and 9 bases from J, the junction contained 8 bases not matched to a gene. Repertoires were generated with immunoSEQ multiplex PCR, while TCRdb's copy carries only in-frame clones and drops some. This sample carries some 150,000 clones, around nine tenths of them seen once, and the ten largest clones take over 3.5%. The genes are TRBV15 and TRBJ1-5; 7 bases agree with TRBD1. The sequenced material came from peripheral blood. This sequence was found in a man in his late teens or twenties with active or convalescent COVID-19. The CDR3 spells CATSREGQVLSPQHF. CDR3 DNA: TGTGCCACCAGCAGAGAAGGACAGGTACTATCGCCCCAGCATTTT.